A single sample is the source of the 26 T cell receptor beta chains below, sequenced in a study of T cell responses to AZD1222 COVID-19 vaccine. TCRdb's copy holds only in-frame clones and misses some; the assay was immunoSEQ multiplex PCR. Of about 140,000 clones listed, around 94% are singletons. Source: peripheral blood, taken 28 days after the second AZD1222 dose. The receptors originated from an adult who received the AZD1222 COVID-19 vaccine.

This clone has a single count. This chain uses TRBV28 with TRBJ1-4, with no clear D. The V gene lost 2 bases and the J gene lost 8 bases, with 18 bases spanning the gap. The CDR3 totals 16 residues. Germline assignment: CDR1 MDHEN and CDR2 SYDVKM. For the CDR3, the DNA is TGTGCCAGCAGTTTAGGGTCCCATCTTAAAGGGGAAAAACTGTTTTTT. Translated, it gives CASSLGSHLKGEKLFF.

The chain is built from TRBV5-4 and TRBJ2-1; 8 nucleotides agree with TRBD1. Germline V gene data show CDR1 as SGHNT and CDR2 as YYREEE (reference sequence). The trim removed 3 bases at V and 7 bases at J, leaving 9 bases unmatched. This CDR3 is 15 amino acids long. DNA of the CDR3: TGTGCCAGCAGCTCACAAGGACAGGGCTTGAATGAGCAGTTCTTC. Its protein product is CASSSQGQGLNEQFF.

This rearrangement joins TRBV27 to TRBJ1-2; 9 positions agree with TRBD1. V shed 6 bases, J shed 7 bases, and the junction held 6 bases outside the gene matches. This CDR3 contains 13 residues. Germline-derived CDR1 and CDR2 are MNHEY and SMNVEV (reference sequence). The chain's CDR3 is CASRDRGSGGYTF. DNA of the CDR3: TGTGCCAGCAGGGACAGGGGTTCCGGTGGCTACACCTTC.

The chain links TRBV30 to TRBJ1-6; D unclear. This CDR3 has 11 residues. CDR1 GTSNPN and CDR2 SVGIG come from the germline V gene (reference sequence). V was clipped by 2 bases and J by 4 bases, with 0 bases between them. CDR3 sequence (DNA): TGTGCCTGGAGTTATAATTCACCCCTCCACTTT. It encodes CAWSYNSPLHF.

The chain couples TRBV7-2 to TRBJ1-2; D is unclear. Deletions cut 1 base from V and 4 bases from J, with 4 bases between. This CDR3 is 12 amino acids long. Germline values: CDR1 SGHTA, CDR2 FQGNSA. Here the CDR3 DNA reads TGTGCCAGCAGCTTAGTGGGCTATGGCTACACCTTC. Its translation: CASSLVGYGYTF.

This clone was detected only once. The chain is built from TRBV6-5 and TRBJ1-1; a possible D gene is TRBD1 (6 bases). Germline V lookup: CDR1 MNHEY, CDR2 SVGAGI. The CDR3 covers 13 residues. V was clipped by 10 bases and J by 0 bases, with 12 bases between them. This CDR3 is CATQDSLNTEAFF. In DNA, the CDR3 is TGTGCCACCCAGGACAGCCTGAACACTGAAGCTTTCTTT.

In this sample, this clone turned up a few times. The chain uses TRBV3-1 (or the pseudogene TRBV3-2) and TRBJ1-2, with D perhaps matching TRBD1 (6 bases). V gave up 6 bases and J gave up 7 bases, with 12 bases separating them. Germline V gives CDR1 LGHDT, CDR2 YNNKEL (reference sequence). The CDR3 contains 12 residues. The CDR3: CASSQGTRGYTF. DNA for the CDR3: TGTGCCAGCAGTCAGGGGACGCGTGGCTACACCTTC.

V is TRBV2 and J is TRBJ1-1; the D gene is possibly TRBD1 (5 bases). Trimming left V 5 bases short and J 1 base short, with 17 bases between. The CDR3 has 16 residues. From germline, CDR1 is SNHLY and CDR2 FYNNEI. The CDR3 region has the DNA TGTGCCAGCAGTCTATCAAAATCCGGGGGGAACACTGAAGCTTTCTTT. Its translation: CASSLSKSGGNTEAFF.

The V call is TRBV4-1, the J call TRBJ2-3; 8 bases match TRBD2. With V trimmed by 0 bases and J by 8 bases, 10 bases remained unmatched. This CDR3 region has 16 residues. In germline, CDR1 is MGHRA, CDR2 YSYEKL. The CDR3 loop reads CASSQEGSGGRGTQYF. CDR3 nucleotide sequence: TGCGCCAGCAGCCAAGAAGGGAGCGGGGGAAGAGGTACGCAGTATTTT.

J is TRBJ1-1 and V is TRBV28, with 8 nucleotides matching TRBD1. This CDR3 is built from 15 residues. With 3 bases clipped from V and 0 bases from J, the junction kept 3 bases outside the gene matches. Germline-derived CDR1 and CDR2 are MDHEN and SYDVKM. Here the CDR3 reads CASSLTGVMNTEAFF. In nucleotides, the CDR3 is TGTGCCAGCAGTTTGACAGGGGTGATGAACACTGAAGCTTTCTTT.

This chain joins TRBV19 and TRBJ1-2; 9 positions agree with TRBD1. The CDR3 is 17 amino acids. The ends lost 5 bases at V and 2 bases at J; junction bases unmatched: 12. Germline V gene data show CDR1 as LNHDA and CDR2 as SQIVND (reference sequence). CDR3 nucleotides: TGTGCCAGTAGTCCCGGGACAGGGTCCCAAACCAACTATGGCTACACCTTC. This sequence encodes CASSPGTGSQTNYGYTF.

V is TRBV5-1 and J is TRBJ2-3, with TRBD1 matching over 8 bases. Germline CDR1 reads SGHRS; CDR2 reads YFSETQ. V shed 4 bases, J shed 2 bases, and the junction held 9 bases outside the gene matches. CDR3 length: 16 amino acids. CDR3 loop: CASSPGAGGLTDTQYF. The CDR3 DNA reads as TGCGCCAGCAGCCCTGGCGCAGGGGGCCTCACAGATACGCAGTATTTT.

This chain joins TRBV6-5 and TRBJ1-1, with D uncertain. This CDR3 comprises 11 residues. The germline CDR1 and CDR2 sequences are MNHEY and SVGAGI. V was cut by 10 bases and J by 1 base, with 7 bases left in between. The CDR3 nucleotides read TGTGCCACCGAGGGGAACACTGAAGCTTTCTTT. Amino acids: CATEGNTEAFF.

The chain joins TRBV27 to TRBJ2-2, with D maybe TRBD2 (5 bases). CDR1 MNHEY and CDR2 SMNVEV come from the germline V gene (reference sequence). Trimming cost V 0 bases and J 5 bases, with 10 bases left between them. This CDR3 region has 15 residues. Written as DNA, the CDR3 is TGTGCCAGCAGTTTATCGCTCGCGGGTACCGGGGAGCTGTTTTTT. The encoded protein is CASSLSLAGTGELFF.

This chain joins TRBV7-9 and TRBJ2-2; 10 nucleotides match TRBD1. The V and J ends lost 4 bases and 3 bases, in that order; junction bases with no gene match: 5. The CDR3 spans 16 residues. The germline CDR1 and CDR2 sequences are SEHNR and FQNEAQ (reference sequence). For the CDR3, the DNA is TGTGCCAGCAGCTCTAGACAGGGGGCGGACACCGGGGAGCTGTTTTTT. It translates to CASSSRQGADTGELFF.

The rearrangement uses TRBV19 and TRBJ1-5; D might be TRBD1 (6 bases). Trimming shortened V by 5 bases and J by 2 bases, and 10 bases separated the two germline ends. The germline CDR1 and CDR2 sequences are LNHDA and SQIVND (reference sequence). The CDR3 consists of 14 residues. The CDR3 loop is CASSRTAGNQPQHF. CDR3 DNA sequence: TGTGCCAGTAGTCGGACAGCGGGCAATCAGCCCCAGCATTTT.

The J gene is TRBJ2-1, the V gene TRBV5-5; a weak D match, TRBD1 (6 bases). CDR3 length equals 15 residues. The germline V and J ends were trimmed by 2 bases and 4 bases, with 13 bases remaining between them. Germline-derived CDR1 and CDR2 are SGHKS and YYEKEE (reference sequence). CDR3 DNA: TGTGCCAGCAGCTTTTGGCAGGGACAATACAATGAGCAGTTCTTC. Its protein is CASSFWQGQYNEQFF.

The chain uses TRBV5-6 and TRBJ2-7; D not certain. Trimming removed 1 base from V and 2 bases from J, with 10 bases in between. CDR3 length: 14 amino acids. Germline V lookup: CDR1 SGHDT, CDR2 YYEEEE. The CDR3 spells CASSLRWTPYEQYV. CDR3 sequence (DNA): TGTGCCAGCAGCTTGAGATGGACCCCCTACGAGCAGTACGTC.

This rearrangement joins TRBV4-1 to TRBJ2-5; 9 bases map to TRBD1. The CDR3 extends over 15 amino acids. J was trimmed by 3 bases and V by 9 bases; bases with no gene match: 11. Looked up from germline, CDR1 is MGHRA and CDR2 is YSYEKL. In DNA form, the CDR3 reads TGCGCCAGTGCGCGGGGACAGGGCGGGGAAGAGACCCAGTACTTC. It translates to CASARGQGGEETQYF.

This rearrangement joins TRBV14 to TRBJ2-7; 13 bases fit TRBD2. CDR1 is SGHDN, CDR2 FVKESK, per germline. The V segment lost 4 bases and the J segment 4 bases; nucleotides outside the gene matches: 7. CDR3 length: 16 residues. CDR3 in DNA: TGTGCCAGCAGCCCTCCCCGGACTAGCGGGAGTTACGAGCAGTACTTC. This translates into CASSPPRTSGSYEQYF.

CDR3 in DNA: TGTGCCACCAGCACCGGGACTAGCGGGAGAGTATACGAGCAGTACTTC. The encoded protein is CATSTGTSGRVYEQYF. The V and J genes are TRBV15 and TRBJ2-7; 14 nucleotides match TRBD2. Germline CDR1 and CDR2: LNHNV and YYDKDF (reference sequence). CDR3 length equals 16 residues. V shed 4 bases and J 4 bases; nucleotides not matched to a gene: 6.

The genes are TRBV11-1 and TRBJ2-7, with D possibly being TRBD1 or TRBD2 (7 bases each). This CDR3 spans 15 amino acids. The ends were cut back, 3 bases at V and 2 bases at J, with 14 bases in the middle. The germline V gene has CDR1 SGHAT and CDR2 FQDESV (reference sequence). In DNA form, the CDR3 reads TGTGCCAGCAGCTTTAACCAGGGGGGGACCTACGAGCAGTACGTC. Amino acids: CASSFNQGGTYEQYV.

The chain is built from TRBV2 and TRBJ1-5, with D unclear. Germline V gives CDR1 SNHLY, CDR2 FYNNEI. CDR3 length equals 14 residues. V dropped 4 bases and J dropped 4 bases, with 11 bases sitting between them. The CDR3 sequence is CASSAHGENQPQHF. The CDR3 region has the DNA TGTGCCAGCAGTGCCCACGGTGAAAATCAGCCCCAGCATTTT. Drawing the rest from reference TRBV2 and TRBJ1-5, the complete variable domain is EPEVTQTPSHQVTQMGQEVILRCVPISNHLYFYWYRQILGQKVEFLVSFYNNEISEKSEIFDDQFSVERPDGSNFTLKIRSTKLEDSAMYFCASSAHGENQPQHFGDGTRLSIL.

This clone was detected only once. The V and J genes are TRBV10-2 and TRBJ2-2, with unresolved D. Looked up from germline, CDR1 is WSHSY and CDR2 is SAAADI. This CDR3 region has 12 residues. Trimming stripped 3 bases from V and 5 bases from J, with 4 bases between. CDR3 bases: TGCGCCAGCAGTGACCCTACCGGGGAGCTGTTTTTT. It yields the protein CASSDPTGELFF.

This sequence joins TRBV24-1 and TRBJ2-3, with D unresolved. This CDR3 contains 13 residues. Germline V gene data show CDR1 as KGHDR and CDR2 as SFDVKD. The V end lost 5 bases, the J end lost 2 bases, and 7 bases lay between the germline ends. In nucleotides, the CDR3 is TGTGCCACCAGTGCGGAGAACACAGATACGCAGTATTTT. Its protein product is CATSAENTDTQYF.

This chain links TRBV5-6 with TRBJ1-2; D perhaps matches TRBD1 (5 bases). The CDR3 totals 15 residues. Germline CDR1 reads SGHDT; CDR2 reads YYEEEE. Between the trimmed V and J ends, which lost 0 bases and 7 bases, there was a span of 16 bases. CDR3 in amino acids: CASSLERIGAAGYTF. The CDR3 DNA sequence: TGTGCCAGCAGCTTGGAACGGATCGGGGCTGCTGGCTACACCTTC.